This T cell receptor beta chain was identified during a study of blood T cell repertoires in COVID-19 (dated by TCRdb to 2018 to 2021). The study in broad terms: Collaborator samples came from the United States, Italy and Spain and covered acute and convalescent phases of COVID-19. The prospective study material was composed of cDNA or gDNA derived from T cells, B-cell-depleted T cells, or PBMCs. Deeply sampled blood TCRbeta repertoires from subjects exposed to, actively infected with, or recovered from COVID-19 were included in the dataset. The repertoires were released in a freely available public database intended as a resource for research on the immune response to SARS-CoV-2. The samples were drawn from the first 160 participants of the ongoing ImmuneRACE study and from some 1,300 subjects provided by 6 global collaborators. Nearly every sample came with metadata listing a de-identified subject ID, COVID-19 status, age in years and sex. HLA class I and class II types, where available, came from metadata supplied by the sample provider rather than from assay-based typing.

Study-level results and caveats: The amount of clinical and demographic metadata varied by source and participant and was provided uncurated.

Of note for this clone: No antigen is known for it. No base quality values were provided; no much bigger clone lies one nucleotide off.

The germline V gene sets CDR1 to KGHSH and CDR2 to LQKENI. Including cysteine and phenylalanine, the CDR3 has 15 amino acids. Just the 45-base CDR3 DNA is kept, in frame starting at base 1. V is reduced by 6 bases and J by 5 bases, leaving a spacing of 19 bases between them. The collaborating institutions used their own protocols to collect whole blood in K2EDTA tubes. For TCRbeta analysis, collaborators shipped samples in one of three forms: frozen whole blood, isolated PBMCs, or DNA extracted from either of those sample types. TCRbeta CDR3 regions were amplified from genomic DNA using the immunoSEQ Assay, a bias-controlled multiplex PCR. In the source study's methods: Within the assay, amplification of reference gene primers was used to estimate how many nucleated cells each sample contained. To quantify the absolute abundance of each unique TCRbeta CDR3 rearrangement, sequence reads were collapsed and filtered. Productive Simpson clonality was computed per sample as the square root of Simpson's diversity index over productive rearrangements. TCRdb retrieved this table from immuneACCESS and kept in-frame rearrangements only. Not all clones are present; in checked studies, unresolved V genes account for under half, and no reason is known for the remainder. V and J calls and clone size are copied from that table; D and trimming were computed from the DNA. A total of about 180,000 clones appear in this sample, around 86% of them only once. Together, the top ten hold 2.5% to 3.5% of the sample.

The V and J segments used are TRBV18 and TRBJ2-5; a tentative D call is TRBD2 (5 bases match). Sequencing used peripheral blood. The TCR originated in a woman in her 30s with active or convalescent COVID-19. The DNA sequence is TGTGCCAGCTCCCCCCAAACTAGTGGCGGGGAGACCCAGTACTTC. It specifies CASSPQTSGGETQYF.